These T cell receptor beta chains were read from a single sample in a study of blood T cell repertoires in COVID-19. The repertoire was sequenced with immunoSEQ multiplex PCR; TCRdb's copy has only in-frame clones and lacks some. The data show under 55,000 clones, with 87% seen just once and 2% to 2.5% held by the top ten. Specimen: peripheral blood. These receptors were obtained from a woman older than 75 with COVID-19, enrolled during active disease. The CDR3 runs from the conserved cysteine through the conserved F or W. Fields, in order: J gene, clone size, D gene, V gene, CDR3 DNA, CDR3 protein. D genes are given only for firm matches. Some rows have no size entry. The others give once, few or many, or a class for an expanded clone.

j_call: TRBJ1-1
clone_size: -
d_call: TRBD1
v_call: TRBV5-1
cdr3_nt: TGCGCCAGCAGTCGGGACAGGACCCAGGCTTTCTTT
cdr3_aa: CASSRDRTQAFF

j_call: TRBJ1-1
clone_size: -
d_call: -
v_call: TRBV27
cdr3_nt: TGTGCCAGCAGCCCCCACCGGGAGGGAAGGGCTTTCTTT
cdr3_aa: CASSPHREGRAFF

j_call: TRBJ1-2
clone_size: -
d_call: -
v_call: TRBV3-1/TRBV3-2
cdr3_nt: TGTGCCAGCAGCCAAGTGGCGGGGGCGACCTATGGCTACACCTTC
cdr3_aa: CASSQVAGATYGYTF

j_call: TRBJ2-7
clone_size: -
d_call: TRBD2
v_call: TRBV3-1/TRBV3-2
cdr3_nt: TGTGCCAGCAGTCCCAGCGGGGGGGACTACGAGCAGTACTTC
cdr3_aa: CASSPSGGDYEQYF

j_call: TRBJ1-3
clone_size: -
d_call: TRBD1
v_call: TRBV5-1
cdr3_nt: TGCGCCAGCAGCCAAGGTAGGGGACAGGCTGGAAACACCATATATTTT
cdr3_aa: CASSQGRGQAGNTIYF

j_call: TRBJ1-1
clone_size: -
d_call: -
v_call: TRBV29-1
cdr3_nt: TGCAGCGTTGGCCCTGATGGCACCATGAACACTGAAGCTTTCTTT
cdr3_aa: CSVGPDGTMNTEAFF

j_call: TRBJ2-2
clone_size: -
d_call: TRBD2
v_call: TRBV11-2
cdr3_nt: TGTGCCAGCAGCTTACCTAGCGGGAGGGCCGGGGAGCTGTTTTTT
cdr3_aa: CASSLPSGRAGELFF

j_call: TRBJ1-5
clone_size: -
d_call: -
v_call: TRBV27
cdr3_nt: TGTGCCAGCAGACGCCAGGGAAGCAATCAGCCCCAGCATTTT
cdr3_aa: CASRRQGSNQPQHF

j_call: TRBJ2-7
clone_size: -
d_call: -
v_call: TRBV6-5
cdr3_nt: TGTGCCAGCAGTTACTCCCCAGGGAATTACGAGCAGTACTTC
cdr3_aa: CASSYSPGNYEQYF

j_call: TRBJ1-5
clone_size: once
d_call: -
v_call: TRBV10-3
cdr3_nt: TGTGCCATCAGTGGGGTAGCCGGTAGCAATCAGCCCCAGCATTTT
cdr3_aa: CAISGVAGSNQPQHF

j_call: TRBJ1-1
clone_size: -
d_call: TRBD1
v_call: TRBV14
cdr3_nt: TGTGCCAGCAGCCGAATCGGACAGGGGGATTACACTGAAGCTTTCTTT
cdr3_aa: CASSRIGQGDYTEAFF

j_call: TRBJ2-7
clone_size: -
d_call: TRBD1
v_call: TRBV18
cdr3_nt: TGTGCCAGCTCACCACGAACAGGGGGTATCTACGAGCAGTACTTC
cdr3_aa: CASSPRTGGIYEQYF

j_call: TRBJ1-5
clone_size: -
d_call: -
v_call: TRBV20-1
cdr3_nt: TGCAGTGCTAGTTCCGGGGTTAATCAGCCCCAGCATTTT
cdr3_aa: CSASSGVNQPQHF

j_call: TRBJ1-6
clone_size: -
d_call: -
v_call: TRBV6-5
cdr3_nt: TGTGCCAGCAGTTACTCGATACAGGGTTTGAATTCACCCCTCCACTTT
cdr3_aa: CASSYSIQGLNSPLHF

j_call: TRBJ2-1
clone_size: -
d_call: TRBD2
v_call: TRBV28
cdr3_nt: TGTGCCAGCAGTTTTAGCGGGAGCGTACACAATGAGCAGTTCTTC
cdr3_aa: CASSFSGSVHNEQFF

j_call: TRBJ2-5
clone_size: -
d_call: -
v_call: TRBV24-1
cdr3_nt: TGTGCCACCAGTGAGGGGGCGCAAGAGACCCAGTACTTC
cdr3_aa: CATSEGAQETQYF

j_call: TRBJ1-6
clone_size: once
d_call: -
v_call: TRBV6-5
cdr3_nt: TGTGCCAGCAGTTACTCGGGTCGGGGATATTCACCCCTCCACTTT
cdr3_aa: CASSYSGRGYSPLHF

j_call: TRBJ1-2
clone_size: -
d_call: -
v_call: TRBV19
cdr3_nt: TGTGCCAGTAGTCTCAAGTTGCGGATAGCTAACTATGGCTACACCTTC
cdr3_aa: CASSLKLRIANYGYTF

j_call: TRBJ2-3
clone_size: -
d_call: TRBD2
v_call: TRBV7-9
cdr3_nt: TGTGCCAGCAGCCGCGGACTAGCGAGCACAGATACGCAGTATTTT
cdr3_aa: CASSRGLASTDTQYF

j_call: TRBJ2-2
clone_size: -
d_call: TRBD2
v_call: TRBV11-2
cdr3_nt: TGTGCCAGCAGCTTAAGACTAGCTACCGGGGAGCTGTTTTTT
cdr3_aa: CASSLRLATGELFF

j_call: TRBJ1-3
clone_size: -
d_call: -
v_call: TRBV3-1/TRBV3-2
cdr3_nt: TGTGCCAGCAGCCAAGAGCCCCATCGGACAACTGGAAACACCATATATTTT
cdr3_aa: CASSQEPHRTTGNTIYF

j_call: TRBJ2-2
clone_size: -
d_call: -
v_call: TRBV5-4
cdr3_nt: TGTGCCAGCAGCCCTCTTAGCACCGGGGAGCTGTTTTTT
cdr3_aa: CASSPLSTGELFF

j_call: TRBJ1-3
clone_size: -
d_call: -
v_call: TRBV10-3
cdr3_nt: TGTGCCATCAGGACAGACAGGCTCGGAAACACCATATATTTT
cdr3_aa: CAIRTDRLGNTIYF

j_call: TRBJ1-1
clone_size: -
d_call: -
v_call: TRBV4-2
cdr3_nt: TGTGCCAGCCAAGCCAGGGTAGCCTCGAACACTGAAGCTTTCTTT
cdr3_aa: CASQARVASNTEAFF

j_call: TRBJ2-3
clone_size: -
d_call: TRBD2
v_call: TRBV5-5
cdr3_nt: TGTGCCAGCAGCTTGTCGGGGGGGGGCACAGATACGCAGTATTTT
cdr3_aa: CASSLSGGGTDTQYF

j_call: TRBJ1-3
clone_size: few
d_call: -
v_call: TRBV19
cdr3_nt: TGTGCCAGTAGTATTAGGTCGGCGGGGCTCCTTGGAAACACCATATATTTT
cdr3_aa: CASSIRSAGLLGNTIYF

j_call: TRBJ2-5
clone_size: once
d_call: TRBD1
v_call: TRBV7-7
cdr3_nt: TGTGCTAGCAGCGCAACGGGACAGGGGACAGAGACCCAGTACTTC
cdr3_aa: CASSATGQGTETQYF

j_call: TRBJ1-2
clone_size: -
d_call: TRBD1
v_call: TRBV7-9
cdr3_nt: TGTGCCAGCAGCGGACAGGGGGCGTCCTATGGCTACACCTTC
cdr3_aa: CASSGQGASYGYTF

j_call: TRBJ2-7
clone_size: -
d_call: TRBD1
v_call: TRBV3-1/TRBV3-2
cdr3_nt: TGTGCCAGCAGCCGAGGGACAGGCGGCGTTGACGAGCAGTACTTC
cdr3_aa: CASSRGTGGVDEQYF

j_call: TRBJ2-3
clone_size: once
d_call: TRBD2
v_call: TRBV28
cdr3_nt: TGTGCCAGCAGCCTACTAGCGGGAGGGTCGGCTGGTACGCAGTATTTT
cdr3_aa: CASSLLAGGSAGTQYF

j_call: TRBJ2-7
clone_size: -
d_call: -
v_call: TRBV6-6
cdr3_nt: TGTGCCAGCAGTTACTCGTCCTTAAGCGCGCAGTACTTC
cdr3_aa: CASSYSSLSAQYF

j_call: TRBJ2-7
clone_size: -
d_call: TRBD1
v_call: TRBV5-4
cdr3_nt: TGTGCCAGCAGCTTGGCGGGACAGCCTACCTACGAGCAGTACTTC
cdr3_aa: CASSLAGQPTYEQYF

j_call: TRBJ1-2
clone_size: -
d_call: -
v_call: TRBV3-1/TRBV3-2
cdr3_nt: TGTGCCAGCAGCCTCCCCAACAGCTACTATGGCTACACCTTC
cdr3_aa: CASSLPNSYYGYTF

j_call: TRBJ2-7
clone_size: -
d_call: -
v_call: TRBV28
cdr3_nt: TGTGCCAGCAGTTTCGGGACATCGCTATGGCAGTACTTC
cdr3_aa: CASSFGTSLWQYF

j_call: TRBJ2-4
clone_size: -
d_call: -
v_call: TRBV4-1
cdr3_nt: TGCGCCAGCAGCCAGATGCAGGGTATAGCCAAAAACATTCAGTACTTC
cdr3_aa: CASSQMQGIAKNIQYF

j_call: TRBJ2-5
clone_size: once
d_call: -
v_call: TRBV3-1/TRBV3-2
cdr3_nt: TGTGCCACCTTGATTACACTGGGGGCGAAGACCCAGTACTTC
cdr3_aa: CATLITLGAKTQYF

j_call: TRBJ1-6
clone_size: -
d_call: TRBD1
v_call: TRBV2
cdr3_nt: TGTGCCAGCATAGGAGGGACAGGGTCTTTCAGGTCACCCCTCCACTTT
cdr3_aa: CASIGGTGSFRSPLHF

j_call: TRBJ2-7
clone_size: once
d_call: TRBD1
v_call: TRBV10-3
cdr3_nt: TGTGCCATCACGGCTGCGGACAGGGGGTTATACGAGCAGTACTTC
cdr3_aa: CAITAADRGLYEQYF

j_call: TRBJ2-3
clone_size: -
d_call: -
v_call: TRBV6-6
cdr3_nt: TGTGCCAGCAGCGACAGGGACTCGCAGTATTTT
cdr3_aa: CASSDRDSQYF

j_call: TRBJ2-7
clone_size: -
d_call: TRBD2
v_call: TRBV13
cdr3_nt: TGTGCCAGCAGCTTAGGGGCCGGGAGGGCCTACGAGCAGTACTTC
cdr3_aa: CASSLGAGRAYEQYF

j_call: TRBJ1-1
clone_size: -
d_call: -
v_call: TRBV28
cdr3_nt: TGTGCCAGCAGGGGGCACACTGAAGCTTTCTTT
cdr3_aa: CASRGHTEAFF

j_call: TRBJ1-2
clone_size: -
d_call: TRBD1
v_call: TRBV2
cdr3_nt: TGTGCCAGCAGTTCCTCGGGACAGGGTACTAGCTACACCTTC
cdr3_aa: CASSSSGQGTSYTF

j_call: TRBJ2-1
clone_size: -
d_call: -
v_call: TRBV21-1
cdr3_nt: TGTGCCAACCCTGTGTTGGGACTAGCGCCAAGAAGCTCCTACAATGAGCAGTTCTTC
cdr3_aa: CANPVLGLAPRSSYNEQFF

j_call: TRBJ2-7
clone_size: -
d_call: TRBD2
v_call: TRBV29-1
cdr3_nt: TGCAGCGTTGTAGCCCCGGGCGGGAGGGGGCAGTACTTC
cdr3_aa: CSVVAPGGRGQYF

j_call: TRBJ2-3
clone_size: -
d_call: TRBD1
v_call: TRBV5-4
cdr3_nt: TGTGCCAGCAGCTTGGACAGGGGGCTAGCGGCTAGCACAGATACGCAGTATTTT
cdr3_aa: CASSLDRGLAASTDTQYF

j_call: TRBJ1-5
clone_size: -
d_call: TRBD1
v_call: TRBV4-1
cdr3_nt: TGCGCCAGCAGCCAAGGACCGGGACAGAATCAGCCCCAGCATTTT
cdr3_aa: CASSQGPGQNQPQHF

j_call: TRBJ2-3
clone_size: -
d_call: -
v_call: TRBV6-1
cdr3_nt: TGTGCCAGCAGTGAATACAGGGCAGACACAGATACGCAGTATTTT
cdr3_aa: CASSEYRADTDTQYF

j_call: TRBJ2-5
clone_size: -
d_call: -
v_call: TRBV18
cdr3_nt: TGTGCCAGTACCCCCGACAGGAAGTACCAAGAGACCCAGTACTTC
cdr3_aa: CASTPDRKYQETQYF

j_call: TRBJ1-3
clone_size: once
d_call: TRBD1
v_call: TRBV5-4
cdr3_nt: TGTGCCAGCAGCTCATGGACAGGGCGGACTGGAAACACCATATATTTT
cdr3_aa: CASSSWTGRTGNTIYF

j_call: TRBJ2-5
clone_size: -
d_call: -
v_call: TRBV29-1
cdr3_nt: TGCAGCGTTGGAGGGAGGGAGACCCAGTACTTC
cdr3_aa: CSVGGRETQYF

j_call: TRBJ1-5
clone_size: medium-sized
d_call: TRBD1
v_call: TRBV4-2
cdr3_nt: TGTGCCAGCAGCCAAGCTATGGGACAGGGTGGCAATCAGCCCCAGCATTTT
cdr3_aa: CASSQAMGQGGNQPQHF

j_call: TRBJ1-2
clone_size: -
d_call: TRBD1
v_call: TRBV4-2
cdr3_nt: TGTGCCAGCAGCCGGACAGGGCTTGGCTACACCTTC
cdr3_aa: CASSRTGLGYTF

j_call: TRBJ2-5
clone_size: -
d_call: -
v_call: TRBV29-1
cdr3_nt: TGCAGCGCCGACGCGGGGCCAAGGGCGGAGACCCAGTACTTC
cdr3_aa: CSADAGPRAETQYF

j_call: TRBJ2-7
clone_size: -
d_call: -
v_call: TRBV6-5
cdr3_nt: TGTGCCAGTTCTACAGGGTTTAGCGAGCAGTACTTC
cdr3_aa: CASSTGFSEQYF

j_call: TRBJ2-1
clone_size: -
d_call: -
v_call: TRBV28
cdr3_nt: TGTGCCAGCAGTTCTCCGAGGTCGGCGGGTACCAATGAGCAGTTCTTC
cdr3_aa: CASSSPRSAGTNEQFF

j_call: TRBJ2-2
clone_size: -
d_call: -
v_call: TRBV5-6
cdr3_nt: TGTGCCAGCAGCTTGTATAGTACCGGGGAGCTGTTTTTT
cdr3_aa: CASSLYSTGELFF

j_call: TRBJ1-1
clone_size: -
d_call: TRBD1
v_call: TRBV4-2
cdr3_nt: TGTGCCAGCAGCCCCGGACAGGGGGGTAACACTGAAGCTTTCTTT
cdr3_aa: CASSPGQGGNTEAFF